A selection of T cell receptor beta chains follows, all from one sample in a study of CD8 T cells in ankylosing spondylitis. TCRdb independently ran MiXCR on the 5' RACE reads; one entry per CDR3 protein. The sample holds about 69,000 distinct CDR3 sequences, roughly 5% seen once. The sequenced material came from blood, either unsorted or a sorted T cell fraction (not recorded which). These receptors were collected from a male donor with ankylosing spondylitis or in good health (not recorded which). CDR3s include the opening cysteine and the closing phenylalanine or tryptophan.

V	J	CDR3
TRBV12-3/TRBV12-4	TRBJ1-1	CASSPDSMNTEAFF
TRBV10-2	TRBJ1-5	CASSDQGYSNQPQHF
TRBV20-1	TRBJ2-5	CSARGWETQYF
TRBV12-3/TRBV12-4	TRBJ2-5	CASNRGGQETQYF
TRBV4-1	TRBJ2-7	CASSLQDAREQYF
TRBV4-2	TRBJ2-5	CASSQRETGQQETQYF
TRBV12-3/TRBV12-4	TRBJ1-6	CASSRTQTSPLHF
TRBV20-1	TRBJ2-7	CSARTTSYEQYF
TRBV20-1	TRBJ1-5	CSATRTGNQPQHF
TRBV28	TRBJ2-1	CASSPYNEQFF
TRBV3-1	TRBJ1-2	CASSRDFGYGYTF
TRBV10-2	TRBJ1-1	CASMRANTEAFF
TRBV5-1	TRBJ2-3	CASSSAKTFGSTDTQYF
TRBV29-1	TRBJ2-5	CSHGGMLETQYF
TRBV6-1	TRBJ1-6	CASSEERTGYSPLHF
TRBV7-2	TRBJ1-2	CASLPGQGFYGYTF
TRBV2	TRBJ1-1	CASRSSQGGNTEAFF
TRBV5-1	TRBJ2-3	CASSDRAHTDTQYF
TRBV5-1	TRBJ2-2	CASSLGGTVDGELFF
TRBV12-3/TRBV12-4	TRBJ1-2	CASSLQLASGGYTF
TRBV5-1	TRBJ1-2	CASSWDVSVRGYTF
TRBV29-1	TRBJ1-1	CSVGTGGSTEAFF
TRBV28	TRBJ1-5	CATAKQGGFQPQHF
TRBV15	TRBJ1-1	CATSRDYRLAFF
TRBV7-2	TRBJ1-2	CASSLGPDYGYTF
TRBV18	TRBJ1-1	CASSPPGPAYNTEAFF
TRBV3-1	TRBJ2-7	CASSLPGHPYEQYF
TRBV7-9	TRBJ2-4	CASSSGRQGEGKNIQYF
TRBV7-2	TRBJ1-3	CASSLDVGASGNTIYF
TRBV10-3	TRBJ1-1	CAISESLGGGDTEAFF
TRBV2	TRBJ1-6	CASSDGETRNSPLHF
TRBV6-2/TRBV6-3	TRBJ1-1	CASSYSIQENTEAFF
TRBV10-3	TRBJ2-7	CAIRGNGAGDSEEQYF
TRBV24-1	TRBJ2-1	CATSDIDREEGEQFF
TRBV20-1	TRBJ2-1	CSAPGTGIYNEQFF
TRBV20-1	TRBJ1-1	CSARHRGQLNTEAFF
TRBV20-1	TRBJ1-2	CSARQGQLGYGYTF
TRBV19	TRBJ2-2	CASSIADTGELFF
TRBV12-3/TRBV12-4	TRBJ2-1	CASSLGDIYNEQFF
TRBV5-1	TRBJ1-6	CASSAGNNGNSPLHF
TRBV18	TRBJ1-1	CASSPGMNTEAFF
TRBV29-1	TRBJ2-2	CSVIGLNTGELFF
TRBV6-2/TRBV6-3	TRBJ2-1	CASSYVRGPGNEQFF
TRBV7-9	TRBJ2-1	CASSLEAKNEQFF
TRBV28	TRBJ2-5	CASRSPSGTGLRATQYF
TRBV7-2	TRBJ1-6	CASSSLGQGNSPLHF
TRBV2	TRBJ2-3	CASSPSGGDTQYF
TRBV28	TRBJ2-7	CASRLGGIYEQYF
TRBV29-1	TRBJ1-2	CSVPPRSGDNYGYTF
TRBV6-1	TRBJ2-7	CASSVKGSAYEQYF
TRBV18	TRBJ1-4	CASSPGTGVEKLFF
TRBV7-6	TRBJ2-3	CASSLTRQTTDTQYF
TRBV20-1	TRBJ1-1	CSARAGSEAFF
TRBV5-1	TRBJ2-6	CASSLETSGANVLTF